Listed below are T cell receptor beta chains from one sample, sequenced in a study of shared clonotypes between healthy human individuals. Generated by immunoSEQ multiplex PCR, the TCRdb table keeps only in-frame clones and is missing some. The sample lists millions of clones, roughly 94% occurring once. Sequenced sample: naive CD4+ T cells sorted from blood. The receptors stem from a man younger than 30 in good health. Each CDR3 is given without its conserved first and last residue. Part of the rows lack a size; the others show once, few, many or a class for expanded clones.

clone size | V gene | CDR3 protein
- | TRBV30 | AWYGRGQETQY
- | TRBV11-3 | ASSLQGMDGYT
- | TRBV6-4 | ASSSGTGNSPLH
- | TRBV7-8 | ASSLVVGLGLAGHYEQY
once | TRBV6-5 | ASSYVGLGADTQY
- | TRBV2 | ASSNGQGGETQY
- | TRBV14 | ASSQDRHTEAF
- | TRBV5-1 | ASSPGAINTEAF
- | TRBV28 | ASWTGQNEKLF
- | TRBV5-6 | ASSKRLVGTGELF
- | TRBV9 | ASSVGGGGTDTQY
once | TRBV7-2 | ASSFSRTSPYEQY
- | TRBV7-8 | ASSLGKRGPAEAF
- | TRBV7-9 | ASSLGSGGNQPQH
- | TRBV2 | ASSGGLQEKLF
- | TRBV6-1 | ASSDLVGTGGPTLNQPQH
- | TRBV7-2 | ASSLRASGSHNEQF
- | TRBV27 | ASSFGSGGGTEAF
- | TRBV7-9 | ASSRGTGGQPQH
- | TRBV28 | ASSFRDRKKAF
- | TRBV7-9 | ASSPITTGSSSYNSPLH
- | TRBV28 | VSSFTDGYT
- | TRBV4-1 | ASSLRLTSGSSEQF
once | TRBV5-1 | ASSLARSEAYQETQY
few | TRBV4-1 | ASSDRDRVYEQY
- | TRBV5-1 | ASSLGFEDQPQH
- | TRBV11-3 | ASSLVGTRAYNEQF
- | TRBV27 | ASSLSRQGANYEQY
- | TRBV7-9 | ASSLEGRSGTEAF
- | TRBV18 | ASSPGMGLEGYT
- | TRBV2 | ASKGQESDPPQH
- | TRBV7-2 | ASSSILAGQYEQY
- | TRBV28 | ASSQSPGQGYTEAF
- | TRBV6-5 | ASSYIGVGPGELF
- | TRBV5-4 | ASSLLQGAGETQY
- | TRBV30 | AWIEDRAVGELF
- | TRBV11-3 | ASSLNNNEQF
- | TRBV6-5 | ASSYSTRVSTEAF
once | TRBV9 | ASSVSPNTEAF
- | TRBV10-3 | AISAQEGTNQPQH
few | TRBV20-1 | SASRDGYT
once | TRBV7-9 | ASSPGLRSMNTEAF
- | TRBV7-3 | ASSPSGGPFGTQY
- | TRBV9 | ASSVGGSSNYEQY
- | TRBV30 | AWSVKTGQGSYEQY
- | TRBV7-9 | ASSDLAGGTVGTDTQY